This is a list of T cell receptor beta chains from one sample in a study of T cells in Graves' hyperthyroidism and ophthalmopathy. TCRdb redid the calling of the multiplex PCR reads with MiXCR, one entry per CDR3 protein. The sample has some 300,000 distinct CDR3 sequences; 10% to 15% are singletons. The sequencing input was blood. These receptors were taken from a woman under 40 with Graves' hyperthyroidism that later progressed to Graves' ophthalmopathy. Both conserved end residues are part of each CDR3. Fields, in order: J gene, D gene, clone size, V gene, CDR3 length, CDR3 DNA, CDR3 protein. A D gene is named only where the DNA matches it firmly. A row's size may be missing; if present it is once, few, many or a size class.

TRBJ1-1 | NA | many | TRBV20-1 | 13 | TGCAGTGCTAGCGGGGGGATGAACACTGAAGCTTTCTTT | CSASGGMNTEAFF
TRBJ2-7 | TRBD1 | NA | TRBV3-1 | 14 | TGTGCCACCATCCCGACAGGGTTAGTGAACGAGCAGTACTTC | CATIPTGLVNEQYF
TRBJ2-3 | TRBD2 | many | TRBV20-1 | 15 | TGCAGTGCTACCCTTAGCGGGAAACGCACAGATACGCAGTATTTT | CSATLSGKRTDTQYF
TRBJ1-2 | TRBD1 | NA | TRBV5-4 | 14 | TGTGCCAGCCGAACGGGACAGACAAGCGGTGGCTACACCTTC | CASRTGQTSGGYTF
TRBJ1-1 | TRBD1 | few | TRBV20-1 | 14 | TGCAGTGCTAGTGATGACAGGGAGAGGACTGAAGCTTTCTTT | CSASDDRERTEAFF
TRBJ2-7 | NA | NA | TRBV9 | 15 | TGTGCCAGCAGCGTAGGTGGCTACTCCCCCTACGAGCAGTACTTC | CASSVGGYSPYEQYF
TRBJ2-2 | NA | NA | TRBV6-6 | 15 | TGTGCCAGCAGTTACGGGACTGCATCCACCGGGGAGCTGTTTTTT | CASSYGTASTGELFF
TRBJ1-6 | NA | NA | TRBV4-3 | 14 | TGCGCCAGCAGCCAAGACAGGCAGCGCTCACCCCTCCACTTT | CASSQDRQRSPLHF
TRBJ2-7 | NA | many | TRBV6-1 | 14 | TGTGCCAGCAGTCGACTCAGAACAGCCTACGAGCAGTACTTC | CASSRLRTAYEQYF
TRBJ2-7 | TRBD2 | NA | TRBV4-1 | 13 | TGCGCCAACAGAGCCCTAGCGGGAGCTCAGCAGTACTTC | CANRALAGAQQYF
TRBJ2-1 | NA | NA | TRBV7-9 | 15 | TGTGCCAGCAGCCCGCCGGGAACTTCTTCCTATGAGCAGTTCTTC | CASSPPGTSSYEQFF